The entry below gives a single T cell receptor beta chain sequence along with its context. What it binds is not known. The sample comes from a study of graft-versus-host responses after intestinal transplantation. Study summary: Transplantation in recipients was multivisceral, liver-intestinal, or isolated intestinal. Once they had received anti-thymocyte globulin induction, all recipients took tacrolimus and steroids for about 3 years.

Clones were sequenced by immunoSEQ multiplex PCR, and TCRdb holds only the in-frame ones, with some missing. This repertoire shows around 95,000 clones, less than 90% found once; its top ten account for about 0.9%. Whole-study results and caveats: Early post-transplant HvG declines showed an association with peak circulating GvH clone levels. Recipient-marrow GvH clones were detected, some having first appeared in ileum or blood.

The sequence derives from a human donor who was the organ donor for an intestinal transplant. Sequencing was performed on unstimulated CD4+ T cells sorted from spleen or lymph node cells, taken before transplant.

CDR3 loop: CASSWGTSRPSGANVLTF. In nucleotides, the CDR3 is TGCGCCAGCAGCTGGGGGACTTCCCGTCCCTCTGGGGCCAACGTCCTGACTTTC. V and J are TRBV5-1 and TRBJ2-6; a weak D match, TRBD2 (6 bases). This CDR3 has 18 amino acids. Trimming removed 3 bases at V and 0 bases at J, with 16 bases between. CDR1 is SGHRS and CDR2 is YFSETQ in the germline V gene.